The 7 T cell receptor beta chains in this list originate from one sample, sequenced in a study of T cell repertoires in cytomegalovirus infection. The antigens these receptors bind are not known. TCRdb independently ran MiXCR on the reads; one entry per CDR3 protein. In the table there are 90,000 to 110,000 distinct CDR3 sequences, roughly 30% of which are singletons. The specimen comprised CD8+ T cells from cultured PBMCs, sampled from culture after CMV antigen stimulation. The source is a human donor in good health (CMV status not recorded). Some clones in this sample may be carry-over from other donors' samples.

This clonotype was detected only a few times. The chain employs TRBV19 and TRBJ1-6; 8 nucleotides agree with TRBD1. The ends lost 7 bases at V and 10 bases at J; junction bases unmatched: 9. The germline V gene encodes CDR1 LNHDA and CDR2 SQIVND (reference sequence). The CDR3 spans 14 residues. For the CDR3, the DNA is TGTGCCAGTACCCCCGGACAGGGTCTCTCACCCCTCCACTTT. It encodes CASTPGQGLSPLHF.

At least ten counts were recorded for this clonotype. The J gene is TRBJ2-2, the V gene TRBV5-6; the D gene is possibly TRBD1 (6 bases). V was pared by 10 bases and J by 0 bases, with 19 bases between. This CDR3 spans 16 amino acids. CDR1 and CDR2 from the germline V gene are SGHDT and YYEEEE. Here the CDR3 DNA reads TGTGCCTCTCTCAACGGACAGACTCCGAACACCGGGGAGCTGTTTTTT. This sequence encodes CASLNGQTPNTGELFF.

This clonotype was counted ten times or more. The chain carries TRBV7-9 and TRBJ1-4; D uncertain. V was trimmed by 5 bases and J by 0 bases, leaving 10 bases between them. This CDR3 region has 15 residues. Germline CDR1 reads SEHNR; CDR2 reads FQNEAQ (reference sequence). CDR3 nucleotides: TGTGCCAGCAGCCGTTCAGGCGCAACTAATGAAAAACTGTTTTTT. This gives the protein CASSRSGATNEKLFF.

This clonotype was observed a handful of times. The rearrangement uses TRBV19 and TRBJ1-5; a possible D gene is TRBD1 (6 bases). Trimming stripped 5 bases from V and 7 bases from J, with 15 bases between. CDR3 length equals 14 residues. Germline assignment: CDR1 LNHDA and CDR2 SQIVND (reference sequence). In nucleotides, the CDR3 is TGTGCCAGTAGTGCCTACAGGGATTACCAGCCCCAGCATTTT. Its translation: CASSAYRDYQPQHF.

A few counts support this clonotype. This chain uses TRBV7-8 with TRBJ2-7; TRBD1 agrees at 8 bases. J was trimmed by 7 bases and V by 0 bases; bases with no gene match: 5. The length of the CDR3 is 14 residues. The germline V gene has CDR1 SGHVS and CDR2 FQNEAQ. The CDR3 DNA reads as TGTGCCAGCAGCTTAGCGGACAGGGTGCGGGAGCAGTACTTC. Translating gives CASSLADRVREQYF.

V and J are TRBV4-3 and TRBJ2-3; D is unresolved. Trimming shortened V by 1 base and J by 1 base, and 15 bases separated the two germline ends. CDR1 is LGHNA, CDR2 YSLEER, per germline. The CDR3 length is 17 residues. CDR3 bases: TGCGCCAGCAGCCAAGGGAACGGGCACGAGGGCACAGATACGCAGTATTTT. The encoded protein is CASSQGNGHEGTDTQYF.

The V gene is TRBV11-1, the J gene TRBJ1-5; D possibly corresponds to TRBD1 (5 bases). Germline CDR1 SGHAT, CDR2 FQDESV (reference sequence). V was trimmed by 4 bases and J by 4 bases, leaving 17 bases between them. The CDR3 is 16 residues long. Here the CDR3 reads CASSSGGTLKNQPQHF. For the CDR3, the DNA is TGTGCCAGCAGCTCCGGGGGGACTCTTAAAAATCAGCCCCAGCATTTT.